This TCR beta chain was obtained from a study of blood T cell repertoires in COVID-19. Study-wide context: The United States, Italy and Spain were the sources of the acute and convalescent COVID-19 samples. Sources were T cells, B-cell-depleted T cells, or PBMCs; the material itself was cDNA or gDNA.

Authors' data handling: Amplified reference gene primers provided the basis for estimating nucleated cell counts. Profiling relied on immunoSEQ multiplex PCR, and the TCRdb table lists in-frame clones only, not all of them. V, J and clone size are those of that table, while D and trimming were read from the DNA. The table records 130,000 or so clones, about 89% of them present only once. In this sample, this clone turned up a few times. Germline V lookup: CDR1 SGHRS, CDR2 YFSETQ. This CDR3 spans 13 amino acids. V lost 0 bases to trimming and J lost 7 bases, with 10 bases between them. This TCR was recovered from a man aged 50 to 59 with active or convalescent COVID-19. The rearrangement links TRBV5-1 to TRBJ1-1; no firm D call. The sequencing sample was made of peripheral blood. The CDR3 is CASSLGGPLEAFF. The CDR3, as DNA: TGCGCCAGCAGCTTGGGTGGCCCCCTTGAAGCTTTCTTT. Full variable domain (rest looked up from reference TRBV5-1 and TRBJ1-1): KAGVTQTPRYLIKTRGQQVTLSCSPISGHRSVSWYQQTPGQGLQFLFEYFSETQRNKGNFPGRFSGRQFSNSRSEMNVSTLELGDSALYLCASSLGGPLEAFFGQGTRLTVV.